These 6 T cell receptor beta chains were sequenced from one sample in a study of spatial heterogeneity in lung cancer. Described time point: blood at routine non-recurrence follow-up after resection. TCRdb called the 5' RACE reads again in MiXCR, with one record for every CDR3 protein. The top ten hold 17% of the sample, which has around 44,000 distinct CDR3 sequences, 10% seen once. The starting material was PBMCs, obtained at follow-up. The receptors stem from a female donor with early-stage non-small cell lung cancer.

This clonotype was detected only a few times. The genes are TRBV28 and TRBJ2-4; D may match TRBD1 or TRBD2 (5 bases each). Germline CDR1 is MDHEN and CDR2 is SYDVKM. V was cut by 6 bases and J by 0 bases, with 12 bases left in between. This CDR3 contains 15 residues. The CDR3 DNA reads as TGTGCCAGCAGCCCTACCGGGACAGCCAAAAACATTCAGTACTTC. This sequence encodes CASSPTGTAKNIQYF. The full variable domain, rest sourced from reference TRBV28 and TRBJ2-4, is DVKVTQSSRYLVKRTGEKVFLECVQDMDHENMFWYRQDPGLGLRLIYFSYDVKMKEKGDIPEGYSVSREKKERFSLILESASTNQTSMYLCASSPTGTAKNIQYFGAGTRLSVL.

J is TRBJ2-4 and V is TRBV18; TRBD1 agrees at 8 bases. With 2 bases clipped from V and 3 bases from J, the junction kept 6 bases outside the gene matches. Germline lookup yields CDR1 KGHSH and CDR2 LQKENI. The CDR3 has 16 amino acids. CDR3 loop: CASSPGPGGVKNIQYF. In nucleotides, the CDR3 is TGTGCCAGCTCACCAGGGCCAGGGGGCGTCAAAAACATTCAGTACTTC. Full variable domain (remainder filled in from reference TRBV18 and TRBJ2-4): NAGVMQNPRHLVRRRGQEARLRCSPMKGHSHVYWYRQLPEEGLKFMVYLQKENIIDESGMPKERFSAEFPKEGPSILRIQQVVRGDSAAYFCASSPGPGGVKNIQYFGAGTRLSVL.

This clonotype appeared many times. The chain uses TRBV20-1 and TRBJ2-1; 8 bases map to TRBD2. The CDR3 consists of 14 residues. V shed 5 bases and J 8 bases; nucleotides not matched to a gene: 11. Germline values: CDR1 DFQATT, CDR2 SNEGSKA (reference sequence). CDR3 bases: TGCAGTGCTCACGTATCGGGGACTAGGGATGAGCAGTTCTTC. It translates to CSAHVSGTRDEQFF.

This clonotype was picked up a small number of times. The chain uses TRBV15 and TRBJ1-5, with no clear D. The CDR3 contains 18 residues. Germline CDR1 is LNHNV and CDR2 is YYDKDF (reference sequence). V lost 0 bases, J lost 0 bases, and 15 bases lay in between. DNA for the CDR3: TGTGCCACCAGCAGAGATCCCTGGGCGGAAAGTAGCAATCAGCCCCAGCATTTT. It translates to CATSRDPWAESSNQPQHF.

Ten or more counts support this clonotype. This chain uses TRBV19 with TRBJ1-2, with D maybe TRBD1 (6 bases). The CDR3 is 15 residues long. Germline V gene sequence: CDR1 LNHDA, CDR2 SQIVND (reference sequence). V lost 5 bases and J lost 4, with 17 bases in between. In nucleotides, the CDR3 is TGTGCCAGTAGTCCCCGGACAGAACCTATCTATGGCTACACCTTC. It encodes CASSPRTEPIYGYTF.

This clonotype was observed many times. The J gene is TRBJ2-1, the V gene TRBV12-3 or TRBV12-4; D is perhaps TRBD1 or TRBD2 (6 bases each). This CDR3 is built from 15 residues. Trimming removed 6 bases from V and 12 bases from J, with 24 bases in between. The CDR3 loop reads CASSPLSGGPLTQFF. CDR3 DNA: TGTGCCAGCAGCCCGTTGAGTGGGGGGCCACTCACGCAGTTCTTC.